This TCR beta chain was profiled in a study of T cell repertoires in cytomegalovirus infection. At the level of the study: Both CMV infection and a matching HLA type were indicated by public TCR beta signatures.

A single record per CDR3 protein comes from TCRdb applying MiXCR to the reads. The sample consists of nearly 650,000 distinct CDR3 sequences, roughly 24% of them appearing once. In its sample, this clonotype was seen a few times. No antigen is known for it. In germline, CDR1 is SNHLY, CDR2 FYNNEI. This CDR3 has 15 amino acids. Trimming removed 0 bases at V and 6 bases at J, with 11 bases between. Study results and caveats: CMV carriers with the relevant HLA were identified by cumulative public TCR beta family frequency. The study found HLA-C-restricted CMV-specific TCR beta clonotypes dominating the ex vivo response.

The TCR sequence derives from a human donor in good health (CMV status not recorded). Some clones in this sample may be carry-over from other donors' samples. The sequenced sample consisted of CD8+ T cells from PBMCs. The chain recombines TRBV2 with TRBJ2-2; no definite D call. The CDR3 nucleotides are TGTGCCAGCAGTGAAGCGCTTGGGGTGGCCGGGGAGCTGTTTTTT. It translates to CASSEALGVAGELFF.